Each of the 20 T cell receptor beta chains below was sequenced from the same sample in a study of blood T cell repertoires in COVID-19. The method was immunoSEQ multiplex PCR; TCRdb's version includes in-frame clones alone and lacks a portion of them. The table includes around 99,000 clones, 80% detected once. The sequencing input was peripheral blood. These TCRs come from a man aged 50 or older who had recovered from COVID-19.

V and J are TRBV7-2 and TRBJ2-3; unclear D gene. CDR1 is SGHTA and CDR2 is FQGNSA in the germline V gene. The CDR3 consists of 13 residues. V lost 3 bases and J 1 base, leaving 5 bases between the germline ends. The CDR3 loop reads CASSFQGTDTQYF. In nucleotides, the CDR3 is TGTGCCAGCAGCTTCCAGGGCACAGATACGCAGTATTTT.

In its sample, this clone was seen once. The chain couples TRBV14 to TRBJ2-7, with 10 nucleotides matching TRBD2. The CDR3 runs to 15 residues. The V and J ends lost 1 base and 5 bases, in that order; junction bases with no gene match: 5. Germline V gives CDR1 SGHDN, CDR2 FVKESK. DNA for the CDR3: TGTGCCAGCAGCCAAGCCCTAGCGGGAGATAACGAGCAGTACTTC. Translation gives CASSQALAGDNEQYF.

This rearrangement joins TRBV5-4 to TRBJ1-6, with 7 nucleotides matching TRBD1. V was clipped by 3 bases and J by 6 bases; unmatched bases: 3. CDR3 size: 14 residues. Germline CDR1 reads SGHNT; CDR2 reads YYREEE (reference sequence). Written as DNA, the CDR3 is TGTGCCAGCAGCTCGGGACAGATTAATTCACCCCTCCACTTT. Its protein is CASSSGQINSPLHF.

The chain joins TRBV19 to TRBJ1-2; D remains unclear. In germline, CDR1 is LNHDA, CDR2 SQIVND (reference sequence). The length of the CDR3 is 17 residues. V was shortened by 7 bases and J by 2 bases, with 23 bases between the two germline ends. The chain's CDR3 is CASKGTAGNSLNYGYTF. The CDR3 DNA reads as TGTGCCAGTAAGGGCACCGCCGGGAATTCCTTAAACTATGGCTACACCTTC.

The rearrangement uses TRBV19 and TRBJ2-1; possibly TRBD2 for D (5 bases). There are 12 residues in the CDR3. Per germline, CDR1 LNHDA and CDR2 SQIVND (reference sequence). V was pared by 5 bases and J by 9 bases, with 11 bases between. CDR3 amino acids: CASSFPRGEQFF. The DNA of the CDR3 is TGTGCCAGTAGTTTCCCTCGGGGTGAGCAGTTCTTC.

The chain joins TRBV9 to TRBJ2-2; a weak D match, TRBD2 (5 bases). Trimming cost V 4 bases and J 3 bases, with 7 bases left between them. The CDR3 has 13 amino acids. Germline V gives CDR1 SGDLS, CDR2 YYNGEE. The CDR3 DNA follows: TGTGCCAGCAGCCTACTAGACACCGGGGAGCTGTTTTTT. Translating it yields CASSLLDTGELFF.

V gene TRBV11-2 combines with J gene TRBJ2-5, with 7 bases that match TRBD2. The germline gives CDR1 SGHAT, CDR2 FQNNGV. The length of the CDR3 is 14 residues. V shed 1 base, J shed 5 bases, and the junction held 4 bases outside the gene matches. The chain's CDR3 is CASSLGGSGETQYF. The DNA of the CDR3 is TGTGCCAGCAGCTTAGGTGGTAGCGGGGAGACCCAGTACTTC.

The CDR3 loop reads CASSLEGGNGYTF. CDR3 in DNA: TGTGCCAGCAGCTTAGAAGGGGGCAATGGCTACACCTTC. J is TRBJ1-2 and V is TRBV7-9, with TRBD1 identical over 7 bases. V was pared by 1 base and J by 6 bases, with 2 bases of the junction left unmatched. The CDR3 loop spans 13 amino acids. Germline V CDR1 and CDR2: SEHNR, FQNEAQ (reference sequence). Full variable domain (missing parts from reference TRBV7-9 and TRBJ1-2): DTGVSQNPRHKITKRGQNVTFRCDPISEHNRLYWYRQTLGQGPEFLTYFQNEAQLEKSRLLSDRFSAERPKGSFSTLEIQRTEQGDSAMYLCASSLEGGNGYTFGSGTRLTVV.

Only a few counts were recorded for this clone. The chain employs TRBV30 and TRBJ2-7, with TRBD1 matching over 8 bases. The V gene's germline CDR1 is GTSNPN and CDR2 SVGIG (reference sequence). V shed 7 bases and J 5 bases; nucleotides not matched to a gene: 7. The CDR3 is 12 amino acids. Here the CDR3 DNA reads TGTGCCTCCTCCGGACAGGGTAACGAGCAGTACTTC. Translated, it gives CASSGQGNEQYF.

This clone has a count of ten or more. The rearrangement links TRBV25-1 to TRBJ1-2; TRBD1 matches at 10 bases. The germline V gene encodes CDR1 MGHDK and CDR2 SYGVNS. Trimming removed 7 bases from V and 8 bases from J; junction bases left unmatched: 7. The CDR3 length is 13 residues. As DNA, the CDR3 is TGTGCCAGCACGCCAGGACAGGGGGACGGCTACACCTTC. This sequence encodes CASTPGQGDGYTF.

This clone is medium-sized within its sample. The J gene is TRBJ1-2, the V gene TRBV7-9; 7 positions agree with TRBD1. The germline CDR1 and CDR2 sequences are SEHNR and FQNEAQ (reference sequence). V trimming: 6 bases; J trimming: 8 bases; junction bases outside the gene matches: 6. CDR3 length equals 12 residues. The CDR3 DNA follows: TGTGCCAGCAGGGGACAGTCATGGGGCTACACCTTC. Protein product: CASRGQSWGYTF.

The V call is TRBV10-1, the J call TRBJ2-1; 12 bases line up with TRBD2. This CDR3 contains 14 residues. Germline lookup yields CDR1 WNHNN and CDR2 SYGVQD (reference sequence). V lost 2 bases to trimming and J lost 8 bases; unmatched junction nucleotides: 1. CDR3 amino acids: CASSERTSGDEQFF. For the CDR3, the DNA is TGCGCCAGCAGTGAGCGGACTAGCGGGGATGAGCAGTTCTTC.

In nucleotides, the CDR3 is TGTGCCAGCAGCCCGACGGACAGGGGGCGTACTGCTGAAGCTTTCTTT. It yields the protein CASSPTDRGRTAEAFF. This chain uses TRBV3-1 (or the pseudogene TRBV3-2) with TRBJ1-1, with TRBD1 identical over 11 bases. The CDR3 runs to 16 residues. In germline, CDR1 is LGHDT, CDR2 YNNKEL (reference sequence). Trimming removed 4 bases from V and 6 bases from J; junction bases left unmatched: 10.

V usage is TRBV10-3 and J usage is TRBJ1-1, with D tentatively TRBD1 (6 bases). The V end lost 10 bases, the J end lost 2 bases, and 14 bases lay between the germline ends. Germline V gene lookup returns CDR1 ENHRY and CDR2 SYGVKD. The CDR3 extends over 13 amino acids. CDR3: CATETGLNTEAFF. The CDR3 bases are TGTGCCACAGAAACAGGGCTCAACACTGAAGCTTTCTTT.

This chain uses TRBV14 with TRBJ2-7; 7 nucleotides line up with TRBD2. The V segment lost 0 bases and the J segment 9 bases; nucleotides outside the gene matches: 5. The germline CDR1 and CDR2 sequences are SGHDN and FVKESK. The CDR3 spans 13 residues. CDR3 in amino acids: CASSQDVGRGQYF. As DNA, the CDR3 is TGTGCCAGCAGCCAAGATGTAGGGAGGGGGCAGTACTTC.

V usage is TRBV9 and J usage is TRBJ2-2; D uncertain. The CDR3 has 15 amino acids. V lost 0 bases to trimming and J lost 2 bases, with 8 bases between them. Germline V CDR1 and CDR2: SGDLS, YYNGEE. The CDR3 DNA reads TGTGCCAGCAGCGTAGGCGGCCTAAACACCGGGGAGCTGTTTTTT. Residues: CASSVGGLNTGELFF. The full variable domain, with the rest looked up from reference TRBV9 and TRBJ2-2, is DSGVTQTPKHLITATGQRVTLRCSPRSGDLSVYWYQQSLDQGLQFLIQYYNGEERAKGNILERFSAQQFPDLHSELNLSSLELGDSALYFCASSVGGLNTGELFFGEGSRLTVL.

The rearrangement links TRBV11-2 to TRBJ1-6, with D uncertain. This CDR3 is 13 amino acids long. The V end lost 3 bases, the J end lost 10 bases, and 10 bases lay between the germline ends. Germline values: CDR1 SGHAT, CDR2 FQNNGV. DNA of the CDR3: TGTGCCAGCAGCTTCGGAGAGAGATCACCCCTCCACTTT. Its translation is CASSFGERSPLHF.

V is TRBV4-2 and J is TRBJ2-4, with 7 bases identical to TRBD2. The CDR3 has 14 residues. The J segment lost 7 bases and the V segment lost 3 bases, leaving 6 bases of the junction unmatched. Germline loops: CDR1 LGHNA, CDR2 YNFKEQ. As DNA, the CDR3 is TGTGCCAGCAGCCAGGGCAGGGAGGGCAACATTCAGTACTTC. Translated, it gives CASSQGREGNIQYF.

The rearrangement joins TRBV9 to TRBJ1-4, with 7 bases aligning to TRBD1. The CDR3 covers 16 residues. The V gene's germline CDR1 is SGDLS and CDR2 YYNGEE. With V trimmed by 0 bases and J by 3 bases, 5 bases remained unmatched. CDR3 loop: CASSVDQGGANEKLFF. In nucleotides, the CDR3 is TGTGCCAGCAGCGTAGACCAGGGGGGAGCTAATGAAAAACTGTTTTTT.

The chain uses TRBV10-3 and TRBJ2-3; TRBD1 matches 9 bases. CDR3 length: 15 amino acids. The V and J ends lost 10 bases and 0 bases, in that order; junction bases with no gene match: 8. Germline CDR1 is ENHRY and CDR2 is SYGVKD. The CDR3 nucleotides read TGTGCCACCTGGGACAGGGTCACTAGCACAGATACGCAGTATTTT. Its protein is CATWDRVTSTDTQYF.